Presented here are 29 T cell receptor beta chains from one specimen sequenced in a study of blood T cell repertoires in COVID-19. Clones were sequenced by immunoSEQ multiplex PCR, and TCRdb holds only the in-frame ones, with some missing. The table shows 200,000 to 250,000 clones, with about 87% occurring only once. Sequencing input: PBMCs or T cells enriched from blood (not recorded which). These receptors were obtained from a woman in her thirties with acute COVID-19.

V usage is TRBV10-3 and J usage is TRBJ2-3; TRBD2 matches at 7 bases. The germline gives CDR1 ENHRY, CDR2 SYGVKD. With 2 bases clipped from V and 1 base from J, the junction kept 18 bases outside the gene matches. CDR3 length: 20 amino acids. In DNA, the CDR3 is TGTGCCATCAGTGAGATACCCCGGGACTACCTCAACCAGGGCACAGATACGCAGTATTTT. Translated, it gives CAISEIPRDYLNQGTDTQYF.

This chain uses TRBV6-1 with TRBJ2-5, with 14 bases aligning to TRBD2. V gave up 2 bases and J gave up 3 bases; unmatched junction bases: 5. The CDR3 consists of 17 residues. Germline V CDR1 and CDR2: MNHNS, SASEGT. The CDR3 here is CASSESPGLAGEETQYF. The CDR3 DNA is TGTGCCAGCAGTGAATCGCCGGGACTAGCGGGGGAAGAGACCCAGTACTTC.

This chain's CDR3 is CASSLRQGLGSPLHF. As DNA, the CDR3 is TGCGCCAGCAGCCTCCGCCAGGGTCTCGGTTCACCCCTCCACTTT. The V gene is TRBV4-1, the J gene TRBJ1-6, with D perhaps matching TRBD1 (5 bases). V lost 4 bases and J 9 bases, leaving 16 bases between the germline ends. The CDR3 sequence is 15 residues long. CDR1 MGHRA and CDR2 YSYEKL come from the germline V gene.

The CDR3 DNA follows: TGTGCCATCGGGGCTTCAGATACGCAGTATTTT. It encodes CAIGASDTQYF. This sequence joins TRBV10-3 and TRBJ2-3, with D maybe TRBD1 (5 bases). CDR3 length: 11 residues. Germline V CDR1 and CDR2: ENHRY, SYGVKD. V was clipped by 8 bases and J by 4 bases, with 7 bases between them.

This chain connects TRBV29-1 to TRBJ2-5; D possibly corresponds to TRBD2 (5 bases). Per the germline V gene, CDR1 is SQVTM and CDR2 is ANQGSEA. The V gene lost 8 bases and the J gene lost 3 bases, with 19 bases spanning the gap. CDR3 size: 14 residues. Written as DNA, the CDR3 is TGCAGCCACCGACCCCGGGATGCTGAAGAGACCCAGTACTTC. Translated, it gives CSHRPRDAEETQYF.

This clone was seen a few times. V gene TRBV5-8 combines with J gene TRBJ2-1; 8 bases map to TRBD1. This CDR3 is 16 amino acids long. Unmatched junction bases numbered 10, after V lost 4 bases and J lost 4 bases. CDR1 is SGHTS and CDR2 is YDEGEE in the germline V gene. CDR3 amino acids: CASSPRTGFLYNEQFF. CDR3 in DNA: TGTGCCAGCAGCCCGCGGACAGGGTTCTTGTACAATGAGCAGTTCTTC.

The chain is built from TRBV29-1 and TRBJ1-2; the match to TRBD1 covers 7 bases. This CDR3 comprises 14 residues. After removal of 4 bases from V and 7 bases from J, the junction contained 12 bases not matched to a gene. Germline CDR1 and CDR2: SQVTM and ANQGSEA. The CDR3 spells CSVGAGTADGGYTF. For the CDR3, the DNA is TGCAGCGTTGGGGCCGGGACAGCAGATGGTGGCTACACCTTC.

V and J are TRBV27 and TRBJ1-5; TRBD1 might be the D (6 bases). This CDR3 is built from 14 residues. CDR1 is MNHEY, CDR2 SMNVEV, per germline (reference sequence). V was cut by 7 bases and J by 7 bases, with 17 bases left in between. The chain's CDR3 is CASTQTGFGQPQHF. CDR3 nucleotide sequence: TGTGCCAGCACTCAGACAGGTTTTGGGCAGCCCCAGCATTTT.

This chain uses TRBV10-3 with TRBJ1-1; 10 positions agree with TRBD1. CDR3 length equals 14 residues. Germline lookup yields CDR1 ENHRY and CDR2 SYGVKD. After removal of 5 bases from V and 10 bases from J, the junction contained 10 bases not matched to a gene. Here the CDR3 reads CAISRQGAGTVAFF. CDR3 nucleotide sequence: TGTGCCATCAGTCGACAGGGGGCGGGGACAGTAGCTTTCTTT.

This clone showed up just a few times. This chain joins TRBV5-1 and TRBJ1-6; perhaps TRBD1 as D (6 bases). V lost 2 bases and J lost 8, with 17 bases in between. Germline CDR1 reads SGHRS; CDR2 reads YFSETQ. The CDR3 covers 16 residues. CDR3 in amino acids: CASSFGNRDGYSPLHF. CDR3 DNA: TGCGCCAGCAGCTTTGGGAACAGGGATGGTTATTCACCCCTCCACTTT.

The gene calls are TRBV5-1 and TRBJ1-5; D is perhaps TRBD1 (5 bases). V was pared by 0 bases and J by 7 bases, with 11 bases between. This CDR3 contains 14 residues. CDR1 is SGHRS, CDR2 YFSETQ, per germline. This CDR3 reads CASSLVGGGQPQHF. The CDR3, as DNA: TGCGCCAGCAGCTTGGTTGGGGGGGGACAGCCCCAGCATTTT.

The chain links TRBV19 to TRBJ2-2; a possible D gene is TRBD1 (6 bases). The CDR3 length is 16 residues. Between the trimmed V and J ends, which lost 2 bases and 5 bases, there was a span of 15 bases. Per the germline V gene, CDR1 is LNHDA and CDR2 is SQIVND (reference sequence). The CDR3 DNA sequence: TGTGCCAGTAGTATAATGGGCAGGGGAAAAACCGGGGAGCTGTTTTTT. Residues: CASSIMGRGKTGELFF.

The chain joins TRBV6-2 or TRBV6-3 to TRBJ2-3; weak D call: TRBD2 (6 bases). V gave up 6 bases and J gave up 9 bases, with 22 bases separating them. Looked up from germline, CDR1 is MNHEY and CDR2 is SVGEGT. The CDR3 contains 15 residues. CDR3 bases: TGTGCCAGCAGCCACTTTTGGACCTTCGGGAGCACGCAGTATTTT. Protein sequence: CASSHFWTFGSTQYF.

This chain links TRBV6-1 with TRBJ2-7; 8 bases match TRBD1. Trimming removed 6 bases from V and 3 bases from J; junction bases left unmatched: 10. Germline values: CDR1 MNHNS, CDR2 SASEGT. The CDR3 runs 15 residues. This chain's CDR3 is CASRTGQGARYEQYF. In DNA, the CDR3 is TGTGCCAGCAGAACCGGACAGGGAGCCCGCTACGAGCAGTACTTC.

The rearrangement joins TRBV18 to TRBJ2-6; 7 bases match TRBD1. The trim removed 2 bases at V and 0 bases at J, leaving 10 bases unmatched. The germline CDR1 and CDR2 sequences are KGHSH and LQKENI. This CDR3 is 19 amino acids long. CDR3 sequence (DNA): TGTGCCAGCTCACCAACCGGGACAGCTTCCACCTCTGGGGCCAACGTCCTGACTTTC. Translation: CASSPTGTASTSGANVLTF.

The chain combines TRBV29-1 with TRBJ2-1, with D tentatively TRBD2 (5 bases). The CDR3 consists of 11 residues. V was pared by 8 bases and J by 7 bases, with 12 bases between. Germline loops: CDR1 SQVTM, CDR2 ANQGSEA. The CDR3 DNA is TGCAGCCCCCGACGGGATAATGAGCAGTTCTTC. It specifies CSPRRDNEQFF.

This chain joins TRBV5-6 and TRBJ2-1, with 7 positions matching TRBD2. Looked up from germline, CDR1 is SGHDT and CDR2 is YYEEEE. This CDR3 is built from 13 residues. V gave up 7 bases and J gave up 2 bases; unmatched junction bases: 3. In DNA form, the CDR3 reads TGTGCCAGCCGCGGGGGTACCTACAATGAGCAGTTCTTC. It is translated as CASRGGTYNEQFF.

This chain links TRBV10-3 with TRBJ1-1, with no clear D. Deletions cut 5 bases from V and 0 bases from J, with 10 bases between. This CDR3 region has 14 residues. Germline CDR1 reads ENHRY; CDR2 reads SYGVKD. In nucleotides, the CDR3 is TGTGCCATCAGTTCGGAGGTCATGAACACTGAAGCTTTCTTT. This sequence encodes CAISSEVMNTEAFF.

V usage is TRBV11-2 and J usage is TRBJ2-2, with D possibly matching TRBD2 (6 bases). V was trimmed by 3 bases and J by 3 bases, leaving 8 bases between them. Germline CDR1 and CDR2: SGHAT and FQNNGV. CDR3 length equals 14 residues. CDR3 in amino acids: CASSFTGDTGELFF. The CDR3 nucleotides read TGTGCCAGCAGCTTCACGGGAGACACCGGGGAGCTGTTTTTT.

The J gene is TRBJ2-3, the V gene TRBV2, with 9 bases matching TRBD1. This CDR3 is built from 14 residues. Germline CDR1 SNHLY, CDR2 FYNNEI. The trim removed 5 bases at V and 5 bases at J, leaving 5 bases unmatched. The DNA of the CDR3 is TGTGCCAGCAGTTTACAGGGGGCTGGAGATACGCAGTATTTT. As protein: CASSLQGAGDTQYF.

This clone was counted once. The V call is TRBV6-5, the J call TRBJ1-2; D not certain. The germline gives CDR1 MNHEY, CDR2 SVGAGI. Trimming removed 0 bases from V and 4 bases from J, with 9 bases in between. CDR3 size: 14 residues. The CDR3 DNA is TGTGCCAGCAGTTACTCGCGGGTTTCCTATGGCTACACCTTC. This translates into CASSYSRVSYGYTF.

This clone was observed a single time. This same CDR3 is encoded by further DNA sequences in the sample. This rearrangement joins TRBV5-1 to TRBJ2-5; TRBD1 matches at 9 bases. Looked up from germline, CDR1 is SGHRS and CDR2 is YFSETQ. This CDR3 spans 14 amino acids. The junction had 5 bases not matched to a gene; V was cut back by 3 bases and J by 5 bases. For the CDR3, the DNA is TGCGCCAGCAGCTCCACAGGGGGCCGGGAGACCCAGTACTTC. It specifies CASSSTGGRETQYF.

J is TRBJ2-7 and V is TRBV25-1, with TRBD1 matching 7 bases. The CDR3 extends over 13 amino acids. Germline V gene lookup returns CDR1 MGHDK and CDR2 SYGVNS. V lost 6 bases, J lost 0 bases, and 2 bases stayed unmatched. The CDR3: CASRQGISYEQYF. The CDR3 coding sequence is TGTGCCAGCAGACAGGGGATCTCCTACGAGCAGTACTTC.

The chain links TRBV18 to TRBJ2-5, with D perhaps TRBD2 (6 bases). Germline CDR1 reads KGHSH; CDR2 reads LQKENI. The V gene lost 6 bases and the J gene lost 1 base, with 12 bases spanning the gap. This CDR3 is 14 amino acids long. CDR3 amino acids: CASSPGTSQETQYF. The CDR3 nucleotides read TGTGCCAGCTCGCCCGGGACTTCCCAAGAGACCCAGTACTTC. The full variable domain, with the rest looked up from reference TRBV18 and TRBJ2-5, is NAGVMQNPRHLVRRRGQEARLRCSPMKGHSHVYWYRQLPEEGLKFMVYLQKENIIDESGMPKERFSAEFPKEGPSILRIQQVVRGDSAAYFCASSPGTSQETQYFGPGTRLLVL.

The chain is built from TRBV6-1 and TRBJ2-1; 9 positions agree with TRBD1. Germline lookup yields CDR1 MNHNS and CDR2 SASEGT. J was trimmed by 4 bases and V by 1 base; bases with no gene match: 5. The CDR3 runs to 16 residues. CDR3 DNA sequence: TGTGCCAGCAGTGAAGGGGGGACAGGGTCTTACAATGAGCAGTTCTTC. Protein sequence: CASSEGGTGSYNEQFF.

This sequence joins TRBV12-3 or TRBV12-4 and TRBJ2-7, with TRBD1 matching 8 bases. Trimming removed 8 bases from V and 0 bases from J; junction bases left unmatched: 3. The CDR3 spans 13 residues. DNA for the CDR3: TGTGCCAGCGGGGACAGGAACTCCTACGAGCAGTACTTC. This encodes CASGDRNSYEQYF.

The chain joins TRBV2 to TRBJ1-5; D is perhaps TRBD1 (5 bases). V lost 8 bases, J lost 4 bases, and 15 bases lay in between. The CDR3 extends over 14 amino acids. Germline CDR1 reads SNHLY; CDR2 reads FYNNEI. Here the CDR3 reads CASFEDSFNQPQHF. CDR3 nucleotide sequence: TGTGCCAGCTTCGAAGACAGTTTTAATCAGCCCCAGCATTTT.

The chain has TRBV3-1 (or the pseudogene TRBV3-2) and TRBJ1-6; 7 bases agree with TRBD1. The V gene's germline CDR1 is LGHDT and CDR2 YNNKEL (reference sequence). CDR3 length: 17 residues. Losses at the gene ends were 1 base for V and 2 bases for J; bases not matched to a gene: 5. Here the CDR3 reads CASSQATGDPYNSPLHF. For the CDR3, the DNA is TGTGCCAGCAGCCAAGCTACAGGGGATCCCTATAATTCACCCCTCCACTTT.

The rearrangement uses TRBV18 and TRBJ1-6, with D possibly TRBD1 on 5 matching bases. The CDR3 length is 13 residues. V was trimmed by 3 bases and J by 12 bases, leaving 12 bases between them. Germline V gene data show CDR1 as KGHSH and CDR2 as LQKENI. The CDR3 spells CASSPEQDGPLHF. The CDR3 DNA reads TGTGCCAGCTCACCCGAACAGGACGGACCCCTCCACTTT.